This record looks at one TCR beta chain sequence and its context. Its antigen is still unknown. This entry comes from a study of T cell responses to AZD1222 COVID-19 vaccine. Study-wide context: The study pooled second doses at about 4 or about 12 weeks. Study results and limitations: The number of AZD1222 recipients seropositive at baseline was only five to seven.

V shed 1 base and J 6 bases; nucleotides not matched to a gene: 5. The CDR3 extends over 15 amino acids. The germline V gene encodes CDR1 MNHNS and CDR2 SASEGT. The protocol was immunoSEQ multiplex PCR, while the TCRdb copy is restricted to in-frame clones and leaves out a portion. The sample includes 100,000 to 150,000 clones, 65% to 90% of them seen just once. The chain uses TRBV6-1 and TRBJ1-2, with 10 bases aligning to TRBD1. The sequence derives from an adult in good health. The input for sequencing was peripheral blood, taken on day 0 of AZD1222 vaccination. The CDR3 sequence: CASSEVGGQGHGYTF. The CDR3 DNA reads TGTGCCAGCAGTGAAGTTGGGGGACAGGGGCATGGCTACACCTTC.